What follows are 23 T cell receptor beta chains derived from one specimen sequenced in a study of shared clonotypes between healthy human individuals. Assay used: immunoSEQ multiplex PCR; TCRdb lists only in-frame clones, some missing. The table shows 2 million to 2.5 million clones, with 85% to 95% occurring only once. Source material: naive CD4+ T cells sorted from blood. The subset: CD45RA+ positively selected. All receptors come from a man younger than 35 in good health.

This sequence joins TRBV6-5 and TRBJ2-1; 9 bases map to TRBD1. V was clipped by 7 bases and J by 3 bases; unmatched bases: 7. Germline V gene data show CDR1 as MNHEY and CDR2 as SVGAGI. The CDR3 has 15 amino acids. The CDR3 reads CASNGPGQGYNEQFF. The CDR3 coding sequence is TGTGCCAGCAACGGACCGGGACAGGGCTACAATGAGCAGTTCTTC.

The chain is built from TRBV11-2 and TRBJ1-5; 9 bases map to TRBD1. Trimming cost V 6 bases and J 0 bases; bases outside gene matches: 9. Per germline, CDR1 SGHAT and CDR2 FQNNGV. The CDR3 sequence is 17 residues long. The DNA of the CDR3 is TGTGCCAGCAGTCCTCGGACAGGGGCGGATAGCAATCAGCCCCAGCATTTT. Its translation is CASSPRTGADSNQPQHF.

For this clone: A much larger clone differs by one base, so this may be a read error. Other nucleotide sequences from this sample produce the same CDR3. V and J are TRBV7-8 and TRBJ2-7, with a tentative D call TRBD1 (6 bases). V was trimmed by 0 bases and J by 3 bases, leaving 6 bases between them. The CDR3 extends over 13 amino acids. Germline lookup yields CDR1 SGHVS and CDR2 FQNEAQ. The CDR3 DNA reads as TGTGCCAGCAGCTTAGCAGGGGGCTACGAGCAGTACTTC. Protein: CASSLAGGYEQYF.

Worth noting for this clone: Other DNA sequences in the same sample also yield this CDR3. The chain links TRBV6-5 to TRBJ1-2, with 7 bases that match TRBD1. Germline assignment: CDR1 MNHEY and CDR2 SVGAGI. There are 12 residues in the CDR3. With V trimmed by 6 bases and J by 6 bases, 4 bases remained unmatched. The DNA of the CDR3 is TGTGCCAGCAGCTCCAGGGGGAATGGCTACACCTTC. It is translated as CASSSRGNGYTF.

This clone was found once. This chain uses TRBV7-9 with TRBJ1-5; the D gene is possibly TRBD1 (5 bases). The V gene lost 2 bases and the J gene lost 1 base, with 9 bases spanning the gap. Germline V gene data show CDR1 as SEHNR and CDR2 as FQNEAQ (reference sequence). The CDR3 extends over 15 amino acids. The CDR3 sequence is CASSLSKGSNQPQHF. In nucleotides, the CDR3 is TGTGCCAGCAGCTTATCTAAGGGGAGCAATCAGCCCCAGCATTTT.

This clone showed up just once. CDR3 region: CASSFSPGDPGNTIYF. The CDR3 nucleotides are TGTGCCAGCAGCTTTTCTCCCGGGGACCCTGGAAACACCATATATTTT. The J gene is TRBJ1-3, the V gene TRBV7-9; tentatively, D is TRBD1 (5 bases). The CDR3 covers 16 residues. The V gene lost 3 bases and the J gene lost 2 bases, with 14 bases spanning the gap. Per the germline V gene, CDR1 is SEHNR and CDR2 is FQNEAQ (reference sequence).

On this clone itself: Different DNA sequences within this sample yield the same CDR3. The rearrangement uses TRBV7-2 and TRBJ2-3, with D hard to call. The CDR3 totals 13 residues. V shed 1 base and J shed 5 bases, with 7 bases lying between them. CDR1 and CDR2 from the germline V gene are SGHTA and FQGNSA. CDR3 loop: CASSLGVGDTQYF. CDR3 DNA: TGTGCCAGCAGCTTAGGGGTGGGAGATACGCAGTATTTT.

The chain couples TRBV29-1 to TRBJ2-5; the match to TRBD1 covers 8 bases. V was pared by 8 bases and J by 2 bases, with 10 bases of the junction left unmatched. The CDR3 is 14 amino acids. Germline V CDR1 and CDR2: SQVTM, ANQGSEA. In nucleotides, the CDR3 is TGCAGCCTGTTGACAGGGGCAAATCAAGAGACCCAGTACTTC. As protein: CSLLTGANQETQYF.

The chain links TRBV5-1 to TRBJ2-7, with 12 bases that match TRBD2. Germline lookup yields CDR1 SGHRS and CDR2 YFSETQ. This CDR3 has 17 residues. After removal of 5 bases from V and 2 bases from J, the junction contained 11 bases not matched to a gene. In DNA form, the CDR3 reads TGCGCCAGCAGTCAGCAACGGACTAGCGGGGTACCCTACGAGCAGTACTTC. The encoded protein is CASSQQRTSGVPYEQYF.

The table lists this clone with a few counts. Other DNA sequences from this sample encode an identical CDR3 as well. The rearrangement joins TRBV5-1 to TRBJ2-3, with TRBD1 matching 9 bases. J was trimmed by 1 base and V by 4 bases; bases with no gene match: 4. Germline V gene sequence: CDR1 SGHRS, CDR2 YFSETQ. The CDR3 loop spans 15 amino acids. The CDR3 DNA is TGCGCCAGCAGCCCGGGACAGGGTGGCACAGATACGCAGTATTTT. As protein: CASSPGQGGTDTQYF.

This rearrangement joins TRBV6-5 to TRBJ2-7; TRBD1 might be the D (6 bases). Germline V gene sequence: CDR1 MNHEY, CDR2 SVGAGI. This CDR3 contains 13 residues. V lost 1 base, J lost 6 bases, and 10 bases lay in between. The CDR3 DNA follows: TGTGCCAGCAGTTACTTTCTAGGGGGCGAGCAGTACTTC. This sequence encodes CASSYFLGGEQYF.

As regards this clone: Other nucleotide sequences from this sample produce the same CDR3. The V and J genes are TRBV7-9 and TRBJ1-1, with D uncertain. V gave up 2 bases and J gave up 2 bases, with 6 bases separating them. The CDR3 spans 13 residues. Germline V gene data show CDR1 as SEHNR and CDR2 as FQNEAQ (reference sequence). CDR3 coding DNA: TGTGCCAGCAGCTTATTGGGCAACACTGAAGCTTTCTTT. It is translated as CASSLLGNTEAFF. Drawing the rest from reference TRBV7-9 and TRBJ1-1, the complete variable domain is DTGVSQNPRHKITKRGQNVTFRCDPISEHNRLYWYRQTLGQGPEFLTYFQNEAQLEKSRLLSDRFSAERPKGSFSTLEIQRTEQGDSAMYLCASSLLGNTEAFFGQGTRLTVV.

J is TRBJ1-6 and V is TRBV27, with D possibly being TRBD1 (5 bases). Per germline, CDR1 MNHEY and CDR2 SMNVEV (reference sequence). V dropped 2 bases and J dropped 7 bases, with 12 bases sitting between them. This CDR3 has 15 amino acids. The CDR3 DNA follows: TGTGCCAGCAGTTTAAGGCAGGGTCGCAATTCACCCCTCCACTTT. This sequence encodes CASSLRQGRNSPLHF.

The chain recombines TRBV7-3 with TRBJ1-1, with D uncertain. The V end lost 5 bases, the J end lost 7 bases, and 11 bases lay between the germline ends. The CDR3 runs 12 residues. The germline V gene has CDR1 SGHTA and CDR2 FQGTGA. This CDR3 is CASSPGVGEAFF. CDR3 coding DNA: TGTGCCAGCAGCCCAGGAGTGGGTGAAGCTTTCTTT.

This chain links TRBV11-3 with TRBJ2-3; either TRBD1 or TRBD2 may fit D (6 bases each). The germline V and J ends were trimmed by 2 bases and 5 bases, with 11 bases remaining between them. The CDR3 is 14 residues long. CDR1 and CDR2 (germline): SGHNT, YENEEA. CDR3 loop: CASSLTGAGDTQYF. In DNA form, the CDR3 reads TGTGCCAGCAGCTTAACGGGGGCAGGAGATACGCAGTATTTT.

This chain links TRBV10-3 with TRBJ1-2; D may be TRBD1 (6 bases). Per the germline V gene, CDR1 is ENHRY and CDR2 is SYGVKD. The CDR3 is made up of 15 amino acids. Trimming stripped 3 bases from V and 4 bases from J, with 15 bases between. This chain's CDR3 is CAISDRGAMGYGYTF. CDR3 DNA: TGTGCCATCAGTGACAGGGGAGCGATGGGCTATGGCTACACCTTC.

The gene calls are TRBV5-1 and TRBJ1-1, with D hard to call. Between the trimmed V and J ends, which lost 0 bases and 6 bases, there was a span of 12 bases. There are 14 residues in the CDR3. CDR1 and CDR2 from the germline V gene are SGHRS and YFSETQ. The CDR3 loop is CASSLGAVGSEAFF. DNA for the CDR3: TGCGCCAGCAGCTTGGGCGCAGTTGGCTCTGAAGCTTTCTTT.

V usage is TRBV30 and J usage is TRBJ1-2; no clear D. V lost 2 bases, J lost 8 bases, and 15 bases lay in between. Germline-derived CDR1 and CDR2 are GTSNPN and SVGIG (reference sequence). The CDR3 spans 13 residues. The CDR3 bases are TGTGCCTGGAGTCAGGCCTCCCAACGGGGCTACACCTTC. Translated, it gives CAWSQASQRGYTF.

The chain uses TRBV18 and TRBJ2-7; possibly TRBD2 for D (7 bases). The CDR3 is 16 residues long. V dropped 3 bases and J dropped 0 bases, with 15 bases sitting between them. CDR1 is KGHSH, CDR2 LQKENI, per germline. DNA for the CDR3: TGTGCCAGCTCACCTCAAGGGGGGGCGAGCTCCTACGAGCAGTACTTC. As protein: CASSPQGGASSYEQYF.

The genes are TRBV6-1 and TRBJ2-7; perhaps TRBD2 as D (5 bases). Per germline, CDR1 MNHNS and CDR2 SASEGT. The CDR3 is 13 amino acids. V gave up 5 bases and J gave up 9 bases, with 17 bases separating them. Here the CDR3 DNA reads TGTGCCAGCAGTCCCCGGGGTGGTCCTTGGCAGTACTTC. It yields the protein CASSPRGGPWQYF.

This chain joins TRBV6-1 and TRBJ1-6, with no clear D. The CDR3 runs 14 residues. Trimming left V 2 bases short and J 13 bases short, with 15 bases between. CDR1 and CDR2 from the germline V gene are MNHNS and SASEGT. CDR3 sequence (DNA): TGTGCCAGCAGTGAAACGAGAGTCTTGGTCCCCCTCCACTTT. Translated, it gives CASSETRVLVPLHF.

The V gene is TRBV4-1, the J gene TRBJ2-3; D gene unclear. Germline assignment: CDR1 MGHRA and CDR2 YSYEKL. The CDR3 consists of 16 residues. V was shortened by 5 bases and J by 2 bases, with 17 bases between the two germline ends. For the CDR3, the DNA is TGCGCCAGCAGCTCAGCGTCCTCTAGGTTCACAGATACGCAGTATTTT. Translation: CASSSASSRFTDTQYF.

The chain combines TRBV12-5 with TRBJ2-7; 10 positions agree with TRBD2. The germline V gene encodes CDR1 LGHNT and CDR2 FRNRAP. Trimming removed 0 bases from V and 0 bases from J; junction bases left unmatched: 8. The CDR3 has 18 amino acids. DNA of the CDR3: TGTGCTAGTGGTTTGGTCAACAAGGCTAGCGGGAGCTCCTACGAGCAGTACTTC. It yields the protein CASGLVNKASGSSYEQYF.